This T cell receptor (beta chain) derives from a study of blood T cells in healthy people across ages (dated by TCRdb to between 2015 and 2017). General notes on the study: In model experiments, roughly one uniquely barcoded TCR beta cDNA molecule per two T cells was captured by template switching. Using deep sequencing normalized with unique cDNA molecular identifiers, the study measured how TCR beta repertoire diversity changes with age. Four age groups were formed from the donors: young (average about 17 years), middle-aged (less than 40), aged (about 62) and long-lived (more than 75). To avoid experimental bias, donors of different ages were spread randomly across the sequencing lanes. Two additional independent replicas of 1 million unique cDNA reads from the same blood draw were analyzed for two donors (one aged 18 to 29 and one aged 80 or older). The paper as a whole reports these results and caveats: Observed TCR beta diversity per million T cells fell roughly linearly with age, and a significant reduction was already apparent by age around 40. Estimates of total diversity based on one million sequenced T cells were regarded as lower bounds and as underestimates. Because the CMV infection status of the donors was unknown, age-related changes in expanded clonotypes may potentially have been confounded. Bulk unsorted PBMC profiling prevented conclusive comparison of naive and antigen-experienced compartments. Compared with the aged group, more naive CD4+ T cells, fewer expanded clones and increased TCR diversity were shown by the long-lived group, suggesting age selection. Observed TCR beta diversity correlated strongly with the percentage of naive T cells measured by flow cytometry.

The library was made by 5' RACE. The instrument was an Illumina HiSeq 2500. A second PCR of about 7 to 12 cycles was run with a J-beta primer mix and a sample-barcoded 5' primer. A template-switch 5' adaptor carrying 12 random nucleotides introduced a unique molecular identifier onto each TCR beta cDNA molecule. Each sample yielded at least 3 million CDR3-containing paired-end reads. First-strand cDNA synthesis was performed from all RNA using the Mint cDNA synthesis kit, with priming by a TRBC-specific oligonucleotide. After uracil-DNA glycosylase treatment, a first 18-cycle PCR used universal primers M1SS and BC2_uni_R on all cDNA. The study's processing was this. For normalization, 1 million high-quality reads were randomly selected from each sample, with every read carrying a distinct molecular identifier. Instead of being binned into consensus sequences, reads that shared molecular identifiers were thrown out. MiTCR, set to a Q25 quality threshold and the strictest error-elimination algorithm, was used for CDR3 identification, clonotype clustering and error correction. Lower-bound total TCR beta diversity was estimated with a nonparametric unseen species model using Euler transformation. TCRdb cleaned the public reads at Q25 with fastp, built clones with MiXCR and kept in-frame beta chains. Each entry is one CDR3 protein sequence, shown with its most common DNA and genes. For this entry, the V and J calls and clone size follow TCRdb and not the study's own pipeline. In all, the sample holds 1.5 million to 2 million distinct CDR3 sequences, and roughly 49% of those were seen once. Jointly, the top ten make up about 2.1% of the sample.

The donors were about 40 Caucasian individuals from Russia, aged roughly 6 to 90 years, who were systemically healthy. Each donor gave 8 to 10 milliliters of peripheral blood, collected into EDTA-treated Vacutainer tubes. Ficoll-Paque density-gradient centrifugation was used to isolate PBMCs, with at least 6.5 million per sample. Total RNA, at least 6 micrograms per sample, was extracted from PBMCs with Trizol reagent. For every donor, flow cytometry on a PBMC aliquot measured the percentage of naive CD45RAhigh/CD27high T cells. With regard to this clonotype: Its antigen is not yet known. It has no much larger one-base neighbor in the sample; base qualities were not kept.

The CDR3 numbers 18 residues from cysteine through phenylalanine. Only the CDR3 part of the read is kept: 54 bases, read in frame from the first base. As encoded in the germline V gene, CDR1 is SGHAT while CDR2 is FQNNGV. Unmatched junction bases come to 10, with V trimmed by 1 base and J by 2 bases. The sequencing input was blood. The chain links TRBV11-2 with TRBJ2-1, and 8 bases in between align with TRBD1. The sequence was obtained from a woman aged 40 to 49 in good health. The CDR3 is CASSLAGMRDRPYNEQFF. The base sequence is TGTGCCAGCAGCTTAGCGGGGATGCGGGACAGGCCCTACAATGAGCAGTTCTTC.